The 22 T cell receptor beta chains given below trace back to one sample, sequenced in a study of human T cells and chemical hapten exposure. TCRdb re-derived calls from the RACE reads in MiXCR, one entry per CDR3 protein. The repertoire holds under 65,000 distinct CDR3 sequences, around 9.3% seen once, with 4% to 5.5% in the top ten. The time point here: patch test 1, 2 weeks after DPC sensitization. Treatment described: therapeutic diphenylcyclopropenone sensitization with weekly scalp DPC. The sequencing used whole blood, collected in connection with sensitization to the hapten diphenylcyclopropenone (DPC). These receptors were obtained from a woman in her forties or fifties with alopecia areata. Some clones in this sample may be carry-over from other donors' samples.

This clonotype was observed at least ten times. V is TRBV20-1 and J is TRBJ2-3; 9 bases agree with TRBD2. The CDR3 is made up of 12 amino acids. Germline loops: CDR1 DFQATT, CDR2 SNEGSKA (reference sequence). With V trimmed by 6 bases and J by 11 bases, 9 bases remained unmatched. The CDR3 DNA reads as TGCAGTGCCCCCGAAGCGGGAGGCTTGCAGTATTTT. Its translation: CSAPEAGGLQYF.

The chain uses TRBV14 and TRBJ2-5; TRBD1 is a possible D gene (6 bases). With 1 base removed from V and 4 bases from J, the gap between germline ends came to 10 bases. This CDR3 is 14 amino acids long. The V gene's germline CDR1 is SGHDN and CDR2 FVKESK. CDR3 sequence (DNA): TGTGCCAGCAGCCAAGTAAGGGGGAGAGAGACCCAGTACTTC. This translates into CASSQVRGRETQYF.

This sequence joins TRBV12-3 or TRBV12-4 and TRBJ1-3; the D is unclear. Trimming removed 6 bases from V and 0 bases from J, with 12 bases in between. The CDR3 consists of 15 residues. The CDR3 DNA follows: TGTGCCAGCAGGGAGGACGAGAGCTCTGGAAACACCATATATTTT. Residues: CASREDESSGNTIYF.

The chain carries TRBV30 and TRBJ2-2; no clear D. This CDR3 is 11 amino acids long. Germline-derived CDR1 and CDR2 are GTSNPN and SVGIG (reference sequence). Trimming left V 4 bases short and J 6 bases short, with 6 bases between. The CDR3 coding sequence is TGTGCCTGGAAGTCCCCCGGGGAGCTGTTTTTT. Residues: CAWKSPGELFF. The full variable domain, its missing parts supplied by reference TRBV30 and TRBJ2-2, is SQTIHQWPATLVQPVGSPLSLECTVEGTSNPNLYWYRQAAGRGLQLLFYSVGIGQISSEVPQNLSASRPQDRQFILSSKKLLLSDSGFYLCAWKSPGELFFGEGSRLTVL.

This clonotype was recorded a few times. The J gene is TRBJ2-5, the V gene TRBV7-2, with D possibly called TRBD1 or TRBD2 (5 bases each). With 6 bases removed from V and 5 bases from J, the gap between germline ends came to 22 bases. The CDR3 has 16 amino acids. Looked up from germline, CDR1 is SGHTA and CDR2 is FQGNSA. CDR3 nucleotide sequence: TGTGCCAGCAGTTCAGGTGCAGGGACGTTTCGCGAGACCCAGTACTTC. Translation: CASSSGAGTFRETQYF. Based on the CDR3 plus reference TRBV7-2 and TRBJ2-5, the full variable domain is GAGVSQSPSNKVTEKGKDVELRCDPISGHTALYWYRQSLGQGLEFLIYFQGNSAPDKSGLPSDRFSAERTGGSVSTLTIQRTQQEDSAVYLCASSSGAGTFRETQYFGPGTRLLVL.

This clonotype has just a few counts. The rearrangement uses TRBV6-2 or TRBV6-3 and TRBJ2-1, with TRBD1 matching over 8 bases. The J segment lost 4 bases and the V segment lost 8 bases, leaving 13 bases of the junction unmatched. Germline loops: CDR1 MNHEY, CDR2 SVGEGT. The CDR3 length is 16 residues. This CDR3 is CASYTKTGQDYNEQFF. As DNA, the CDR3 is TGTGCCAGCTATACCAAAACGGGACAGGATTACAATGAGCAGTTCTTC.

The rearrangement joins TRBV5-1 to TRBJ1-5, with D unclear. Between the trimmed V and J ends, which lost 3 bases and 2 bases, there was a span of 12 bases. Germline CDR1 SGHRS, CDR2 YFSETQ. The CDR3 length is 15 residues. DNA for the CDR3: TGCGCCAGCAGCTCAGGCGGCTCGGGCAATCAGCCCCAGCATTTT. This sequence encodes CASSSGGSGNQPQHF.

This clonotype has more than one count but fewer than ten. The genes are TRBV12-3 or TRBV12-4 and TRBJ2-2; D is uncertain. The CDR3 runs 15 residues. V was trimmed by 5 bases and J by 6 bases, leaving 16 bases between them. The CDR3 loop is CASSPHSATSGELFF. The CDR3, as DNA: TGTGCCAGCAGTCCGCATTCGGCCACTTCCGGGGAGCTGTTTTTT.

The V and J genes are TRBV7-2 and TRBJ1-4; D is uncertain. CDR3 length: 14 residues. CDR1 is SGHTA, CDR2 FQGNSA, per germline. The V gene lost 1 base and the J gene lost 7 bases, with 10 bases spanning the gap. CDR3 amino acids: CASSLGQTSEKLFF. CDR3 DNA sequence: TGTGCCAGCAGCTTAGGACAAACGAGTGAAAAACTGTTTTTT.

This clonotype was seen at least ten times. CDR3: CASGQGARQPQHF. The CDR3 nucleotides are TGTGCCTCCGGACAGGGGGCTCGACAGCCCCAGCATTTT. J is TRBJ1-5 and V is TRBV30, with 11 bases fitting TRBD1. V lost 7 bases to trimming and J lost 7 bases; unmatched junction nucleotides: 6. This CDR3 is 13 amino acids long. Germline loops: CDR1 GTSNPN, CDR2 SVGIG (reference sequence).

This clonotype was seen many times. The chain carries TRBV12-5 and TRBJ2-2; D is perhaps TRBD1 (6 bases). CDR1 LGHNT and CDR2 FRNRAP come from the germline V gene. The V end lost 4 bases, the J end lost 1 base, and 10 bases lay between the germline ends. CDR3 length: 15 amino acids. The CDR3 loop reads CASGSDRQNTGELFF. The CDR3 DNA sequence: TGTGCTAGTGGTTCCGACAGGCAGAACACCGGGGAGCTGTTTTTT.

This clonotype showed up just a few times. The rearrangement uses TRBV30 and TRBJ2-3; D remains ambiguous. This CDR3 has 11 residues. In germline, CDR1 is GTSNPN, CDR2 SVGIG (reference sequence). The V end lost 1 base, the J end lost 7 bases, and 6 bases lay between the germline ends. DNA for the CDR3: TGTGCCTGGAGTGCTCTTAATACGCAGTATTTT. It encodes CAWSALNTQYF.

This clonotype was observed a handful of times. This chain connects TRBV5-5 to TRBJ2-5, with unresolved D. This CDR3 is built from 13 residues. Germline values: CDR1 SGHKS, CDR2 YYEKEE (reference sequence). V was shortened by 3 bases and J by 0 bases, with 6 bases between the two germline ends. CDR3 sequence reads: CASSSLDQETQYF. In DNA, the CDR3 is TGTGCCAGCAGCTCCTTGGACCAAGAGACCCAGTACTTC.

This clonotype has ten or more counts. CDR3 residues: CASSLYGDTHSYEQYF. In nucleotides, the CDR3 is TGTGCCAGCAGCTTGTATGGGGACACCCACTCCTACGAGCAGTACTTC. The rearrangement links TRBV5-8 to TRBJ2-7, with D perhaps matching TRBD1 (6 bases). There are 16 residues in the CDR3. The V end lost 1 base, the J end lost 0 bases, and 14 bases lay between the germline ends. Germline-derived CDR1 and CDR2 are SGHTS and YDEGEE.

In its sample, this clonotype was seen many times. The chain carries TRBV2 and TRBJ2-7; 13 positions agree with TRBD2. Germline V gene lookup returns CDR1 SNHLY and CDR2 FYNNEI. This CDR3 contains 16 residues. J lost 2 bases, V lost 2 bases, and 3 bases had no gene match. The CDR3 reads CASSELLAGGPYEQYF. The DNA of the CDR3 is TGTGCCAGCAGTGAATTACTAGCGGGAGGGCCCTACGAGCAGTACTTC.

The V call is TRBV28, the J call TRBJ2-6; 7 bases are a match to TRBD1. The CDR3 consists of 15 residues. The trim removed 6 bases at V and 2 bases at J, leaving 4 bases unmatched. CDR1 is MDHEN and CDR2 is SYDVKM in the germline V gene. The CDR3: CASSDTGAGANVLTF. The CDR3 nucleotides read TGTGCCAGCAGCGACACAGGGGCTGGGGCCAACGTCCTGACTTTC.

This clonotype was seen only a few times. This chain links TRBV29-1 with TRBJ2-1; D is undetermined. V dropped 3 bases and J dropped 8 bases, with 17 bases sitting between them. In germline, CDR1 is SQVTM, CDR2 ANQGSEA. There are 14 residues in the CDR3. Here the CDR3 reads CSVERGLTMDEQFF. CDR3 DNA sequence: TGCAGCGTTGAGAGAGGCCTCACAATGGATGAGCAGTTCTTC.

In its sample, this clonotype was seen a few times. This chain joins TRBV18 and TRBJ2-7; TRBD1 matches at 11 bases. The trim removed 6 bases at V and 5 bases at J, leaving 9 bases unmatched. The CDR3 is made up of 15 amino acids. The V gene's germline CDR1 is KGHSH and CDR2 LQKENI. CDR3 in amino acids: CASSRAGTGGNEQYF. The CDR3 DNA reads TGTGCCAGCTCTAGAGCCGGGACAGGGGGAAACGAGCAGTACTTC.

The genes are TRBV6-2 or TRBV6-3 and TRBJ1-5; unclear D gene. This CDR3 comprises 15 residues. Germline CDR1 is MNHEY and CDR2 is SVGEGT. V lost 6 bases to trimming and J lost 6 bases, with 18 bases between them. CDR3 residues: CASSTQYLVGQPQHF. The DNA for the CDR3 is TGTGCCAGCAGCACCCAGTATCTGGTGGGTCAGCCCCAGCATTTT.

This clonotype occurred many times. The rearrangement joins TRBV29-1 to TRBJ1-2; D call uncertain. CDR3 length equals 13 residues. CDR1 SQVTM and CDR2 ANQGSEA come from the germline V gene. V lost 3 bases, J lost 4 bases, and 12 bases lay in between. This CDR3 is CSVDWGSGYGYTF. CDR3 DNA sequence: TGCAGCGTTGACTGGGGATCGGGCTATGGCTACACCTTC.

This clonotype has ten or more counts. V and J are TRBV28 and TRBJ2-7; TRBD1 agrees at 10 bases. Germline loops: CDR1 MDHEN, CDR2 SYDVKM. This CDR3 is built from 13 residues. Trimming removed 6 bases from V and 6 bases from J; junction bases left unmatched: 5. This CDR3 reads CASSRDRGREQYF. The CDR3, as DNA: TGTGCCAGCAGCCGGGACAGGGGACGCGAGCAGTACTTC.

This clonotype has at least ten counts. This chain uses TRBV7-8 with TRBJ1-1; no definite D call. Germline-derived CDR1 and CDR2 are SGHVS and FQNEAQ. The CDR3 spans 12 residues. Trimming removed 5 bases from V and 3 bases from J, with 7 bases in between. The CDR3 DNA follows: TGTGCCAGCAGCCCACAGTACACTGAAGCTTTCTTT. This gives the protein CASSPQYTEAFF.